Described below is a single T cell receptor beta chain sequence and its context. Produced via immunoSEQ multiplex PCR; TCRdb's table is partial and in-frame only. The repertoire consists of about 85,000 clones, with over 75% occurring once and the leading ten covering about 4%. The record originates from a study of control samples from healthy donors and cancer patients. This CDR3 is 14 amino acids long. In germline, CDR1 is WNHNN, CDR2 SYGVQD (reference sequence). V lost 0 bases to trimming and J lost 4 bases, with 9 bases between them. The clonotype originates from a young woman in good health. The gene calls are TRBV10-1 and TRBJ1-1; tentatively, D is TRBD1 (5 bases). Material for sequencing was blood. Here the CDR3 DNA reads TGCGCCAGCAGTGAGTCCGGGGGTCCCACTGAAGCTTTCTTT. The encoded protein is CASSESGGPTEAFF.